Sequencing of this TCR beta chain was carried out in a study of identical twins. This CDR3 has 15 residues. The germline V gene encodes CDR1 SNHLY and CDR2 FYNNEI. Trimming left V 6 bases short and J 1 base short, with 10 bases between. This clonotype was detected a few times. From the 5' RACE reads, TCRdb called clonotypes with MiXCR, one entry per CDR3 protein. The table has about 900,000 distinct CDR3 sequences, 9% to 15% seen once. These data were also filed under a second study, of yellow fever vaccine responses in identical twins.

This chain uses TRBV2 with TRBJ2-6; TRBD1 might be the D (7 bases). The receptor comes from a young woman in good health. The sequencing sample was made of PBMCs. The CDR3 bases are TGTGCCAGCAGGGGGGGACAGTCTGGGGCCAACGTCCTGACTTTC. Amino acids: CASRGGQSGANVLTF.